Below are 20 T cell receptor beta chains sequenced from a single sample in a study of T cell repertoires in cytomegalovirus infection. TCRdb re-analysed the reads in MiXCR, keeping a single row per CDR3 protein. The profile covers around 94,000 distinct CDR3 sequences, with approximately 15% appearing a single time and approximately 7.6% taken by the ten largest. The source material was PBMCs. These receptors all come from a human donor in good health (CMV status not recorded). Some clones in this sample may be carry-over from other donors' samples.

This clonotype was counted at least ten times. J is TRBJ1-1 and V is TRBV14; 7 positions agree with TRBD1. Germline V gene lookup returns CDR1 SGHDN and CDR2 FVKESK. The CDR3 is made up of 14 amino acids. Trimming removed 0 bases from V and 4 bases from J; junction bases left unmatched: 2. DNA for the CDR3: TGTGCCAGCAGCCAAGACAGGGGGGGCACTGAAGCTTTCTTT. Translating it yields CASSQDRGGTEAFF.

This clonotype was seen repeatedly, ten times or more. This chain uses TRBV12-3 or TRBV12-4 with TRBJ1-5; D possibly corresponds to TRBD1 (6 bases). The CDR3 has 15 amino acids. The ends were cut back, 6 bases at V and 2 bases at J, with 14 bases in the middle. CDR3 bases: TGTGCCAGCAGAACCACAGGGCTCGGCAATCAGCCCCAGCATTTT. This gives the protein CASRTTGLGNQPQHF.

The genes are TRBV18 and TRBJ2-2, with D possibly being TRBD2 (5 bases). Looked up from germline, CDR1 is KGHSH and CDR2 is LQKENI. Trimming left V 4 bases short and J 0 bases short, with 12 bases between. The CDR3 has 16 residues. CDR3 in DNA: TGTGCCAGCTCACGGGAGACACCCACGAACACCGGGGAGCTGTTTTTT. Protein product: CASSRETPTNTGELFF.

This clonotype was picked up many times. The chain employs TRBV7-2 and TRBJ2-5; 9 nucleotides agree with TRBD2. The CDR3 spans 16 residues. V was pared by 1 base and J by 10 bases, with 13 bases of the junction left unmatched. Germline V CDR1 and CDR2: SGHTA, FQGNSA. CDR3 nucleotides: TGTGCCAGCAGCTTAGGAGCGGCTAGCGGGGTCTACAACCAGTACTTC. It is translated as CASSLGAASGVYNQYF. Full variable domain (missing parts from reference TRBV7-2 and TRBJ2-5): GAGVSQSPSNKVTEKGKDVELRCDPISGHTALYWYRQSLGQGLEFLIYFQGNSAPDKSGLPSDRFSAERTGGSVSTLTIQRTQQEDSAVYLCASSLGAASGVYNQYFGPGTRLLVL.

This clonotype was seen only a few times. The rearrangement uses TRBV7-9 and TRBJ1-5; D is unresolved. The CDR3 is made up of 13 amino acids. The V gene's germline CDR1 is SEHNR and CDR2 FQNEAQ (reference sequence). V lost 3 bases to trimming and J lost 5 bases, with 8 bases between them. The CDR3 region has the DNA TGTGCCAGCAGCTTTGGCGGCGATCAGCCCCAGCATTTT. This sequence encodes CASSFGGDQPQHF.

This chain uses TRBV28 with TRBJ1-5; 7 nucleotides match TRBD1. Germline CDR1 reads MDHEN; CDR2 reads SYDVKM. J lost 4 bases, V lost 5 bases, and 8 bases had no gene match. The CDR3 runs 15 residues. CDR3 nucleotide sequence: TGTGCCAGCAGTGAAGGGGGCCTTGGAAATCAGCCCCAGCATTTT. Translation gives CASSEGGLGNQPQHF. Drawing the rest from reference TRBV28 and TRBJ1-5, the complete variable domain is DVKVTQSSRYLVKRTGEKVFLECVQDMDHENMFWYRQDPGLGLRLIYFSYDVKMKEKGDIPEGYSVSREKKERFSLILESASTNQTSMYLCASSEGGLGNQPQHFGDGTRLSIL.

Ten or more counts support this clonotype. V gene TRBV7-2 combines with J gene TRBJ1-1, with 7 positions matching TRBD1. The CDR3 totals 15 residues. Germline CDR1 and CDR2: SGHTA and FQGNSA. J was trimmed by 0 bases and V by 5 bases; bases with no gene match: 6. The CDR3 DNA reads as TGTGCCAGCAGCCCCCGAGGGGGCATGAACACTGAAGCTTTCTTT. Translation: CASSPRGGMNTEAFF.

This clonotype was seen ten or more times. The chain links TRBV7-8 to TRBJ2-1; the match to TRBD2 covers 9 bases. J was trimmed by 6 bases and V by 3 bases; bases with no gene match: 3. This CDR3 comprises 14 residues. CDR1 is SGHVS and CDR2 is FQNEAQ in the germline V gene. The CDR3 DNA follows: TGTGCCAGCAGCTTCCGGCGGGGGGGCAATGAGCAGTTCTTC. Protein product: CASSFRRGGNEQFF.

This clonotype was seen only a few times. V and J are TRBV20-1 and TRBJ2-2, with 10 bases lining up with TRBD2. V was pared by 5 bases and J by 1 base, with 7 bases of the junction left unmatched. This CDR3 region has 16 residues. Looked up from germline, CDR1 is DFQATT and CDR2 is SNEGSKA (reference sequence). CDR3 DNA sequence: TGCAGTGCTTCGAACCCTAGCGGGGGGAACACCGGGGAGCTGTTTTTT. Residues: CSASNPSGGNTGELFF.

The chain uses TRBV6-5 and TRBJ1-2; 8 nucleotides align to TRBD1. The germline CDR1 and CDR2 sequences are MNHEY and SVGAGI. With 2 bases clipped from V and 4 bases from J, the junction kept 3 bases outside the gene matches. There are 14 residues in the CDR3. This chain's CDR3 is CASSYGQGAYGYTF. The CDR3 region has the DNA TGTGCCAGCAGTTACGGGCAGGGGGCCTATGGCTACACCTTC.

In its sample, this clonotype was seen a few times. The gene calls are TRBV27 and TRBJ2-7, with 7 bases aligning to TRBD1. This CDR3 spans 14 amino acids. Per germline, CDR1 MNHEY and CDR2 SMNVEV (reference sequence). J gave up 2 bases and V 2 bases, and 3 bases lay outside the gene matches. The DNA of the CDR3 is TGTGCCAGCAGTTTACGGCAGGGGGCCTACGAGCAGTACTTC. Protein product: CASSLRQGAYEQYF.

In its sample, this clonotype was seen a few times. The CDR3 sequence: CASSNKRPAGETQYF. CDR3 sequence (DNA): TGTGCCAGCAGCAACAAACGACCCGCGGGAGAGACCCAGTACTTC. The chain combines TRBV28 with TRBJ2-5; perhaps TRBD2 as D (5 bases). V was clipped by 6 bases and J by 4 bases, with 18 bases between them. CDR1 and CDR2 from the germline V gene are MDHEN and SYDVKM. This CDR3 is 15 amino acids long.

This clonotype was detected only a few times. This sequence joins TRBV29-1 and TRBJ2-7, with TRBD1 matching over 8 bases. Germline loops: CDR1 SQVTM, CDR2 ANQGSEA. The trim removed 0 bases at V and 12 bases at J, leaving 7 bases unmatched. The CDR3 consists of 12 residues. Here the CDR3 reads CSVEDAGQGRYF. CDR3 nucleotide sequence: TGCAGCGTTGAAGACGCAGGACAGGGCCGGTACTTC.

The V and J genes are TRBV7-9 and TRBJ1-5; D ambiguous. V gave up 4 bases and J gave up 7 bases, with 11 bases separating them. This CDR3 comprises 13 residues. Germline V CDR1 and CDR2: SEHNR, FQNEAQ (reference sequence). CDR3 DNA: TGTGCCAGCAGCTGGACCGGAGAACAGCCCCAGCATTTT. It specifies CASSWTGEQPQHF.

This sequence joins TRBV28 and TRBJ1-6, with D uncertain. This CDR3 is built from 13 residues. In germline, CDR1 is MDHEN, CDR2 SYDVKM. Deletions cut 2 bases from V and 10 bases from J, with 9 bases between. The CDR3 is CASSLRQVSPLHF. The CDR3 region has the DNA TGTGCCAGCAGTTTAAGGCAGGTGTCACCCCTCCACTTT.

This clonotype appeared many times. The genes are TRBV7-2 and TRBJ2-7; tentatively, D is TRBD2 (5 bases). Germline CDR1 is SGHTA and CDR2 is FQGNSA. V lost 2 bases and J lost 2, with 13 bases in between. The CDR3 length is 15 residues. The CDR3 region has the DNA TGTGCCAGCAGCTTACAGCCTATGGAGGCCTACGAGCAGTACTTC. Its protein is CASSLQPMEAYEQYF.

In its sample, this clonotype was seen a few times. The CDR3 region has the DNA TGCAGTGTTGCCCTAAATAATGAAAAACTGTTTTTT. It codes for CSVALNNEKLFF. The chain links TRBV20-1 to TRBJ1-4; D is ambiguous. V lost 7 bases, J lost 4 bases, and 10 bases lay in between. In germline, CDR1 is DFQATT, CDR2 SNEGSKA (reference sequence). The CDR3 extends over 12 amino acids.

In this sample, this clonotype turned up a few times. The chain employs TRBV7-8 and TRBJ2-7; D unclear. There are 14 residues in the CDR3. Trimming left V 4 bases short and J 0 bases short, with 10 bases between. The germline V gene encodes CDR1 SGHVS and CDR2 FQNEAQ. CDR3 coding DNA: TGTGCCAGCAGCTCCAGACCGGGCTCCTACGAGCAGTACTTC. This gives the protein CASSSRPGSYEQYF.

This clonotype was detected only a few times. The chain links TRBV6-2 or TRBV6-3 to TRBJ2-7; D is perhaps TRBD1 (5 bases). The CDR3 sequence is 14 residues long. Germline assignment: CDR1 MNHEY and CDR2 SVGEGT. The V end lost 6 bases, the J end lost 6 bases, and 18 bases lay between the germline ends. CDR3 sequence: CASRRPDSSPEQYF. The CDR3 nucleotides are TGTGCCAGCAGACGACCTGACAGTTCACCCGAGCAGTACTTC.

V gene TRBV5-6 combines with J gene TRBJ2-3, with D unresolved. The CDR3 loop spans 13 amino acids. V was pared by 5 bases and J by 1 base, with 8 bases between. Germline V CDR1 and CDR2: SGHDT, YYEEEE. The CDR3 spells CASSNGRTDTQYF. In DNA, the CDR3 is TGTGCCAGCAGTAATGGACGCACAGATACGCAGTATTTT.